These T cell receptor beta chains were read from a single sample in a study of cytomegalovirus exposure and HLA in healthy donors. The data were produced by immunoSEQ multiplex PCR, yet TCRdb's version contains in-frame clones alone and is incomplete. Found here are about 160,000 clones, 65% to 90% of them singletons; the top ten hold roughly 2%. What was sequenced was PBMCs. The receptors here all came from a human donor in good health. The CDR3 runs from the conserved cysteine through the conserved F or W. The D gene is left open where the match is weak. Clone size is shown for a subset of rows, as once, few, many or a class of expanded clone.

J: TRBJ1-4
V: TRBV19
size: NA
D: TRBD1
CDR3: CASSRDSQLYEKLFF
DNA: TGTGCCAGTAGTAGGGACAGCCAACTTTATGAAAAACTGTTTTTT

J: TRBJ1-5
V: TRBV10-3
size: NA
D: NA
CDR3: CAISPTGFSNQPQHF
DNA: TGTGCCATCAGCCCAACAGGATTTAGCAATCAGCCCCAGCATTTT

J: TRBJ1-6
V: TRBV4-1
size: NA
D: NA
CDR3: CASTSWAKRDSPLHF
DNA: TGCGCCAGCACATCGTGGGCGAAAAGAGATTCACCCCTCCACTTT

J: TRBJ1-1
V: TRBV5-5
size: NA
D: NA
CDR3: CASSLVWGPTEAFF
DNA: TGTGCCAGCAGCTTGGTTTGGGGGCCCACTGAAGCTTTCTTT

J: TRBJ2-3
V: TRBV14
size: NA
D: NA
CDR3: CASSQVQYKRTDTQYF
DNA: TGTGCCAGCAGCCAAGTTCAGTACAAACGCACAGATACGCAGTATTTT

J: TRBJ2-3
V: TRBV5-1
size: NA
D: TRBD2
CDR3: CASRTGTSGNLGTDTQYF
DNA: TGCGCCAGCAGGACCGGGACTAGCGGGAATCTTGGCACAGATACGCAGTATTTT

J: TRBJ1-5
V: TRBV19
size: NA
D: TRBD1
CDR3: CASSAKQGVGNQPQHF
DNA: TGTGCCAGTAGTGCGAAGCAGGGGGTTGGCAATCAGCCCCAGCATTTT

J: TRBJ1-2
V: TRBV5-6
size: NA
D: NA
CDR3: CASSSIGYYGYTF
DNA: TGTGCCAGCAGCTCCATCGGGTACTATGGCTACACCTTC

J: TRBJ2-1
V: TRBV13
size: once
D: TRBD1
CDR3: CASSLSGTGGYNEQFF
DNA: TGTGCCAGCAGCCTATCCGGGACAGGGGGTTATAATGAGCAGTTCTTC

J: TRBJ1-1
V: TRBV2
size: NA
D: NA
CDR3: CASSPNRDTEAFF
DNA: TGTGCCAGCAGTCCAAACAGAGACACTGAAGCTTTCTTT

J: TRBJ1-5
V: TRBV10-3
size: NA
D: NA
CDR3: CAISGQDNQPQHF
DNA: TGTGCCATCAGTGGACAGGATAATCAGCCCCAGCATTTT

J: TRBJ1-6
V: TRBV6-4
size: NA
D: TRBD1
CDR3: CASSDLAGGGSPLHF
DNA: TGTGCCAGCAGTGACTTGGCAGGGGGAGGTTCACCCCTCCACTTT

J: TRBJ2-7
V: TRBV5-1
size: once
D: NA
CDR3: CASSLVVEREQYF
DNA: TGCGCCAGCAGCTTGGTAGTGGAGAGGGAGCAGTACTTC

J: TRBJ1-1
V: TRBV4-2
size: few
D: TRBD1
CDR3: CASSPGGLDTEAFF
DNA: TGTGCCAGCAGTCCAGGGGGTCTTGACACTGAAGCTTTCTTT

J: TRBJ1-6
V: TRBV7-2
size: NA
D: NA
CDR3: CASSFWRLAGNSPLHF
DNA: TGTGCCAGCAGCTTTTGGAGACTCGCGGGTAATTCACCCCTCCACTTT

J: TRBJ2-5
V: TRBV7-2
size: NA
D: NA
CDR3: CASSPSVRGQETQYF
DNA: TGTGCCAGCAGCCCATCTGTACGGGGCCAAGAGACCCAGTACTTC

J: TRBJ2-1
V: TRBV2
size: NA
D: TRBD2
CDR3: CASSGRAGNNEQFF
DNA: TGTGCCAGCAGCGGCCGAGCGGGGAACAATGAGCAGTTCTTC

J: TRBJ1-6
V: TRBV25-1
size: NA
D: TRBD1
CDR3: CASSLRDRVTSPLHF
DNA: TGTGCCAGCAGTCTGAGGGACAGGGTCACTTCACCCCTCCACTTT

J: TRBJ1-2
V: TRBV5-5
size: NA
D: NA
CDR3: CASSFRVESGYTF
DNA: TGTGCCAGCAGCTTCAGGGTGGAGAGTGGCTACACCTTC

J: TRBJ2-6
V: TRBV5-4
size: NA
D: TRBD1
CDR3: CASSVGQGGSGANVLTF
DNA: TGTGCCAGCAGCGTGGGACAGGGGGGCTCTGGGGCCAACGTCCTGACTTTC

J: TRBJ2-3
V: TRBV10-3
size: NA
D: NA
CDR3: CAISESSRQRLQTDTQYF
DNA: TGTGCCATCAGTGAGTCGTCACGACAGAGACTCCAAACAGATACGCAGTATTTT

J: TRBJ1-2
V: TRBV4-2
size: NA
D: NA
CDR3: CASSQDNNYGYTF
DNA: TGTGCCAGCAGCCAAGACAATAACTATGGCTACACCTTC

J: TRBJ1-1
V: TRBV2
size: NA
D: TRBD1
CDR3: CASRTGGGPEAFF
DNA: TGTGCCAGCAGAACAGGGGGGGGACCTGAAGCTTTCTTT

J: TRBJ2-5
V: TRBV5-4
size: few
D: TRBD2
CDR3: CASSLSLAEETQYF
DNA: TGTGCCAGCAGCTTATCACTAGCGGAAGAGACCCAGTACTTC

J: TRBJ1-2
V: TRBV27
size: NA
D: TRBD1
CDR3: CASSPKTGEGYTF
DNA: TGTGCCAGCAGTCCTAAGACAGGGGAGGGCTACACCTTC